This T cell receptor (beta chain) was recovered during a study of shared clonotypes between healthy human individuals. On the study more broadly: Every donor yielded three CD4 naive, three CD4 memory, two CD8 naive and one CD8 memory plate.

Broader study findings: The study found about 5% of naive CD4 clonotypes shared across several donors. Clonotype sharing among donors likely depends on sequencing depth. Non-shared clonotypes had lower generation probabilities than those shared by all four donors.

The V gene end was trimmed by 7 bases and the J gene end by 1 base; junction bases not matched to a gene: 6. The V gene's germline CDR1 is MDHEN and CDR2 SYDVKM. This CDR3 contains 16 residues. Some clones are missing from TCRdb's copy, which holds only in-frame ones; the method was immunoSEQ multiplex PCR. The sample records 2 million to 2.5 million clones, roughly 92% being singletons. On this clone itself: The antigen is not known.

The sample consisted of naive CD4+ T cells from PBMCs. The subset here: CD45RA+ positively selected. The TCR sequence derives from a man in his late teens or twenties in good health. Some clones in this sample may be carry-over from other donors' samples. The rearrangement links TRBV28 to TRBJ2-1, with TRBD2 matching over 11 bases. In DNA form, the CDR3 reads TGTGCCAGCAAGGGGACTAGCGGCAGTTCCTACAATGAGCAGTTCTTC. As protein: CASKGTSGSSYNEQFF.